These T cell receptor beta chains were read from a single sample in a study of immune heterogeneity within non-small cell lung tumors. From the multiplex PCR reads, TCRdb called clonotypes with MiXCR, one entry per CDR3 protein. There are 7,200 or so distinct CDR3 sequences in the sample; 22% occur only once, and around 15% lies in the top ten. The specimen was lung tumor tissue. Source of these receptors: a man between 60 and 70 years old with non-small cell lung cancer. The CDR3 runs from the conserved cysteine through the conserved F or W. D genes are given only for firm matches. Expanded clones are given a class, and other clones once, few, many or no size at all.

TRBV3-1	TRBJ2-7	.	.	TGTGCCAGCAGCTATGGGCAGCTTGAGCAGTACTTC	CASSYGQLEQYF
TRBV5-1	TRBJ1-2	.	.	TGCGCCAGCAGCCCCGCGGGAGGCTATTGCTACACCTTC	CASSPAGGYCYTF
TRBV6-1	TRBJ2-7	.	TRBD1	TGTGCCAACAGTGAAGTGGAGGCAGGGGGTCGGTACGAGCAGTACTTC	CANSEVEAGGRYEQYF
TRBV10-2	TRBJ2-7	medium-sized	TRBD2	TGCGCCAGCAGTGAGGATACTAGCGGGAGGGCCTACGAGCAGTACTTC	CASSEDTSGRAYEQYF
TRBV6-1	TRBJ1-6	medium-sized	.	TGTGCCAGCAGTATTTCCAGGGATTCACCCCTCCACTTT	CASSISRDSPLHF
TRBV11-2	TRBJ2-7	medium-sized	TRBD2	TGTGCCAGCAGCTTCAGCGGGAGATTCGACGAGCAGTACTTC	CASSFSGRFDEQYF
TRBV18	TRBJ2-7	medium-sized	TRBD1	TGTGCCAGCACCTGGGACAGGGTAGACGAGCAGTACTTC	CASTWDRVDEQYF
TRBV5-1	TRBJ1-6	many	.	TGCGCCAGCAGCTTGGACAGGGTTGAAAATTCACCCCTCCACTTT	CASSLDRVENSPLHF
TRBV6-1	TRBJ2-2	medium-sized	.	TGTGCCAGCAGTTACGAGGGGGTGAACACCGGGGAGCTGTTTTTT	CASSYEGVNTGELFF
TRBV6-5	TRBJ2-1	.	.	TGTGCCAGCAGTTACTCGAGTAATTGGGGGCCAGGGGAGCAGTGCTTC	CASSYSSNWGPGEQCF
TRBV5-1	TRBJ1-1	few	.	TGCGCCAGCAGCTTGCGGGCGAACACTGAAGCTTTCTTT	CASSLRANTEAFF
TRBV7-3	TRBJ1-1	.	.	TGTGCCAGCAGCTTACTTGTCGACGGGAAAGCTTCCTTT	CASSLLVDGKASF
TRBV28	TRBJ1-2	medium-sized	.	TGTGCCAGCACTAGGGGCTGGGGGGGCTACACCTTC	CASTRGWGGYTF
TRBV7-9	TRBJ2-5	.	.	TGTGCCAGCAGCTACCTGTCGGGGGCCCAGTACTTC	CASSYLSGAQYF
TRBV20-1	TRBJ2-7	medium-sized	.	TGCAGTGCTAGGGGGGACTCGGACTACGAGCAGTACTTC	CSARGDSDYEQYF
TRBV20-1	TRBJ2-2	many	TRBD2	TGCAGTGCAACCCAAGCGGGAGGTGGGGCCGGGGAGCTGTTTTTT	CSATQAGGGAGELFF
TRBV6-5	TRBJ2-7	medium-sized	TRBD1	TGTGCCAGCAGTTACTCGTTGACAGGGGGAAGCGAGCAGTACTTC	CASSYSLTGGSEQYF
TRBV3-1	TRBJ2-7	medium-sized	TRBD1	TGTGCCAGCAGCCAAGGACAGGGTAGCGAGCAGTACTTC	CASSQGQGSEQYF
TRBV9	TRBJ1-6	once	.	TGTGCCAGCAGCGTAGGGGCATTATCATCACCCCTCCACTTT	CASSVGALSSPLHF
TRBV10-3	TRBJ2-2	.	.	TGTAACATCAGGGGGGGCCCGATCGGGGAGCTGTTTTTT	CNIRGGPIGELFF
TRBV2	TRBJ2-2	medium-sized	.	TGTGCCAGCAGTGATGACACCGGGGAGCTGTTTTTT	CASSDDTGELFF
TRBV7-9	TRBJ1-4	many	.	TGTGCCAGCAGCTTAGAAAGTGAAAAACTGTTTTTT	CASSLESEKLFF
TRBV18	TRBJ2-7	medium-sized	TRBD2	TGTGCCAGCTCACTCACCCCTAGCGGGAGGGCCAGTCACGAGCAGTACTTC	CASSLTPSGRASHEQYF
TRBV28	TRBJ2-2	medium-sized	.	TGTGCCAGCAGTTTCCCGGGGGCGGAGAACACCGGGGAGCTGTTTTTT	CASSFPGAENTGELFF
TRBV7-6	TRBJ1-5	medium-sized	TRBD1	TGTGCCAGCAGCCCCCATCCCGGGACAGGGCATTATCAGCCCCAGCATTTT	CASSPHPGTGHYQPQHF
TRBV20-1	TRBJ2-3	many	TRBD2	TGCAGTGCTAGTGGCGGACTAGCGGGAGGGGCCGGAGCAGATACGCAGTATTTT	CSASGGLAGGAGADTQYF
TRBV6-1	TRBJ1-2	medium-sized	TRBD1	TGTGCCAGCAGTAGGTCGACAGGGTCGGAATCTGGCTACACCTTC	CASSRSTGSESGYTF
TRBV20-1	TRBJ2-1	medium-sized	TRBD2	TGCTTAGCCGCTAGCGGGAGATACAATGAGCAGTTCTTC	CLAASGRYNEQFF
TRBV9	TRBJ1-4	.	.	TGTGCCAGCAGCGTAGGAAGCACCGCGAATGAAAAACTGTTTTTT	CASSVGSTANEKLFF
TRBV24-1	TRBJ2-3	medium-sized	.	TGTGCCACCAGTGATCCAGATACGCAGTATTTT	CATSDPDTQYF
TRBV18	TRBJ2-7	medium-sized	.	TGTGCCAGCTCACCCCCCGATTCCTACGAGCAGTACTTC	CASSPPDSYEQYF
TRBV18	TRBJ1-2	medium-sized	.	TGTGCCAGCTCACCAGGGACACGAGACTATGGCTACACCTTC	CASSPGTRDYGYTF
TRBV20-1	TRBJ2-3	many	.	TGCAGGACAGATACGCAGTATTTT	CRTDTQYF
TRBV7-2	TRBJ1-4	few	.	TGTGCCAGCAGCCTCGGGTGGGGAGAAAAACTGTTTTTT	CASSLGWGEKLFF
TRBV19	TRBJ1-3	many	.	TGTGCCAGTAGCCCCGCTAGGTCCGCACTCTCTGGAAACACCATATATTTT	CASSPARSALSGNTIYF
TRBV19	TRBJ1-2	medium-sized	TRBD1	TGTGCCAGTAGTATCTACAGGGGACCTAACTATGGCTACACCTTC	CASSIYRGPNYGYTF
TRBV24-1	TRBJ2-2	.	TRBD1	TGTGCCGCCAGTGATACAGGGGAATTCACTGGGGAGCTGTTTTTT	CAASDTGEFTGELFF